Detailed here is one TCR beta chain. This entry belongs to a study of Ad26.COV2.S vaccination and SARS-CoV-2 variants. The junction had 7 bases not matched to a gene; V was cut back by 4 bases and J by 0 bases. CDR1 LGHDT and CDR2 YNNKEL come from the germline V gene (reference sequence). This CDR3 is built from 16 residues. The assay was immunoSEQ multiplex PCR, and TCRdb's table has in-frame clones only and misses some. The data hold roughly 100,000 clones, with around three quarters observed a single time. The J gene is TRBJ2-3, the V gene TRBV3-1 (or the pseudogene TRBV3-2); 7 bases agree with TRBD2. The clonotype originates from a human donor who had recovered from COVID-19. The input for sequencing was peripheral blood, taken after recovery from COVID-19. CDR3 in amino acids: CASSPRGGTSTDTQYF. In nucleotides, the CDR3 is TGTGCCAGCAGCCCCCGCGGGGGTACTAGCACAGATACGCAGTATTTT.